Listed below are T cell receptor beta chains from one sample, sequenced in a study of T cell changes during pregnancy in multiple sclerosis. Here immunoSEQ multiplex PCR was the method, and the copy in TCRdb shows in-frame clones only, minus some. The data show tens of thousands of clones, more than 85% seen once. Sequenced material: CD4+ T cells from peripheral blood mononuclear cells, taken in the second trimester of pregnancy. The receptor set was obtained from a female donor in good health, enrolled as a control in a pregnancy study. The CDR3 runs from the conserved cysteine through the conserved F or W. Each record gives: CDR3 DNA, CDR3 protein, D gene, clone size, V gene, J gene. A D gene is named only where the DNA matches it firmly. Size tells how often a clone was seen (once, few, many) or the class of an expanded clone, and some rows leave it out.

TGTGCCAGCAGCTTGATGGTGGGCGGGCATGAAAAACTGTTTTTT	CASSLMVGGHEKLFF	NA	once	TRBV7-2	TRBJ1-4
TGTGCCTGGAGTGCAAACTATGGCTACACCTTC	CAWSANYGYTF	NA	NA	TRBV30	TRBJ1-2
TGTGCCATCAGGCCCCGGGGGGAAGGGAATGAGCAGTTCTTC	CAIRPRGEGNEQFF	TRBD2	once	TRBV10-3	TRBJ2-1
TGCGCCAGCAGCATGTCTAGCACAGATACGCAGTATTTT	CASSMSSTDTQYF	NA	once	TRBV5-1	TRBJ2-3
TGTGCCAGCAGAAGGCCGGGACTAGCGTTCGGGCAGGGGGAGACCCAGTACTTC	CASRRPGLAFGQGETQYF	TRBD2	NA	TRBV7-9	TRBJ2-5
TGTGCTAGTGGGGAGACAGGGGCGGGTACCGGGGAGCTGTTTTTT	CASGETGAGTGELFF	TRBD1	once	TRBV12-5	TRBJ2-2
TGTGCCAGCAGCTTACTCGGACAGGGGGCTTGGTACGAGCAGTACTTC	CASSLLGQGAWYEQYF	TRBD1	NA	TRBV7-2	TRBJ2-7
TGTGCCAGCAGTTCCGGACAGGGTCCCTACCATGGCTACACCTTC	CASSSGQGPYHGYTF	TRBD1	NA	TRBV7-9	TRBJ1-2
TGTGCCAGCAGCCTCAGGGGGCCCAGCTCCTACGAGCAGTACTTC	CASSLRGPSSYEQYF	TRBD1	NA	TRBV7-2	TRBJ2-7
TGTGCCAGCAGTCCCGGACTTTCTCCCAATCAGCCCCAGCATTTT	CASSPGLSPNQPQHF	NA	once	TRBV27	TRBJ1-5
TGTGCCAGCAGCTTAGGGGGGCCTTACACTGAAGCTTTCTTT	CASSLGGPYTEAFF	NA	NA	TRBV7-2	TRBJ1-1
TGCAGCGTCAAGCCCCGACAGGGGGGAGTTTACAATGAGCAGTTCTTC	CSVKPRQGGVYNEQFF	TRBD1	NA	TRBV29-1	TRBJ2-1
TGTGCCAGCTCCGGGAAAGCGGGAGAAGGCTTAACTAGCACAGATACGCAGTATTTT	CASSGKAGEGLTSTDTQYF	NA	NA	TRBV21-1	TRBJ2-3
TGCGCCAGCAGCTTACCCATTGGACAGACCTACTATGGCTACACCTTC	CASSLPIGQTYYGYTF	NA	NA	TRBV5-1	TRBJ1-2
TGTGCCAGCCGACTATACGGGGGTCCACACGAGCAGTACTTC	CASRLYGGPHEQYF	NA	NA	TRBV6-5	TRBJ2-7
TGCGCCAGCAGGGCCGGGACAGTCTCTGTCGGGGAGCTGTTTTTT	CASRAGTVSVGELFF	TRBD1	NA	TRBV5-1	TRBJ2-2
TGCAGCGTTATTCTGTATCCGTCGAACACTGAAGCTTTCTTT	CSVILYPSNTEAFF	NA	NA	TRBV29-1	TRBJ1-1
TGTGCCAGCAGCTTAGACACAGGGCATCAGCCCCAGCATTTT	CASSLDTGHQPQHF	NA	NA	TRBV7-2	TRBJ1-5
TGCGCCAGCAGTTATTCTCGGAACACTGAAGCTTTCTTT	CASSYSRNTEAFF	NA	NA	TRBV10-2	TRBJ1-1
TGTGCCAGCAGTGGCTCCCGGACAGGGGTAAACAAAAACATTCAGTACTTC	CASSGSRTGVNKNIQYF	TRBD1	NA	TRBV6-1	TRBJ2-4
TGTGCCAGCAGTTTTGGGGCAAGCCTCCAAGAGACCCAGTACTTC	CASSFGASLQETQYF	NA	NA	TRBV28	TRBJ2-5
TGTGCCAGCAGCCAAGCCGCAGGGACTGGAAACACCATATATTTT	CASSQAAGTGNTIYF	NA	NA	TRBV14	TRBJ1-3
TGCAGCGCCCCGACTGTGGGGGGACAAGAGACCCAGTACTTC	CSAPTVGGQETQYF	NA	once	TRBV29-1	TRBJ2-5
TGTGCCAGCAGCTCTCAGGGGGACCAGCCCCAGCATTTT	CASSSQGDQPQHF	TRBD1	NA	TRBV7-9	TRBJ1-5
TGTGCCAGCAGTCGATCCCGGGCAGGGAGCACAGATACGCAGTATTTT	CASSRSRAGSTDTQYF	NA	NA	TRBV28	TRBJ2-3
TGTGCCAGCAGCTACACTAGCGGGGTGGGCCGTGGTACGCAGTATTTT	CASSYTSGVGRGTQYF	TRBD2	NA	TRBV5-5	TRBJ2-3